These T cell receptor beta chains were read from a single sample in a study of human T cells and chemical hapten exposure. MiXCR, applied by TCRdb to the RACE reads, yields one record per CDR3 protein. The sample lists some 74,000 distinct CDR3 sequences; 10% to 15% were seen once. This sample comprised whole blood, obtained in connection with sensitization to the hapten diphenylcyclopropenone (DPC). These receptors were collected from a woman aged 45-65 years with alopecia areata. Some clones in this sample may be carry-over from other donors' samples. The CDR3 runs from the conserved cysteine through the conserved F or W. Fields, in order: J gene, V gene, clone size, D gene, CDR3 protein, CDR3 DNA. D genes are given only for firm matches. Clone size appears in some rows only: once, few, many, or a class for an expanded clone.

J gene: TRBJ2-7
V gene: TRBV20-1
clone size: few
D gene: TRBD2
CDR3 protein: CSAEDLLSGSSYEQYF
CDR3 DNA: TGCAGTGCTGAGGACCTCCTTAGCGGGAGCTCCTACGAGCAGTACTTC

J gene: TRBJ1-4
V gene: TRBV10-3
clone size: few
D gene: -
CDR3 protein: CAISGRGEKLFF
CDR3 DNA: TGTGCCATCAGTGGACGAGGTGAAAAACTGTTTTTT

J gene: TRBJ1-1
V gene: TRBV27
clone size: -
D gene: TRBD1
CDR3 protein: CASRRTGVTEAFF
CDR3 DNA: TGTGCCAGCAGAAGGACAGGGGTCACTGAAGCTTTCTTT

J gene: TRBJ2-1
V gene: TRBV12-3/TRBV12-4
clone size: many
D gene: -
CDR3 protein: CASSVPGGGNEQFF
CDR3 DNA: TGTGCCAGCAGTGTCCCCGGGGGTGGCAATGAGCAGTTCTTC

J gene: TRBJ2-6
V gene: TRBV29-1
clone size: -
D gene: -
CDR3 protein: CSVASSGANVLTF
CDR3 DNA: TGCAGCGTTGCTTCATCTGGGGCCAACGTCCTGACTTTC

J gene: TRBJ2-7
V gene: TRBV5-1
clone size: -
D gene: -
CDR3 protein: CASSSAGTSSYEQYF
CDR3 DNA: TGCGCCAGCAGCTCCGCCGGGACATCCTCCTACGAGCAGTACTTC

J gene: TRBJ2-7
V gene: TRBV20-1
clone size: many
D gene: -
CDR3 protein: CSANHLQLSRDSTYEQYF
CDR3 DNA: TGCAGTGCTAACCACTTACAGTTAAGTCGGGACTCTACCTACGAGCAGTACTTC

J gene: TRBJ1-1
V gene: TRBV10-2
clone size: -
D gene: -
CDR3 protein: CASSLQGRVTEAFF
CDR3 DNA: TGCGCCAGCAGTTTACAGGGTCGGGTCACTGAAGCTTTCTTT

J gene: TRBJ2-5
V gene: TRBV2
clone size: -
D gene: -
CDR3 protein: CASSEETQYF
CDR3 DNA: TGTGCCAGCAGTGAAGAGACCCAGTACTTC

J gene: TRBJ2-1
V gene: TRBV5-1
clone size: -
D gene: TRBD2
CDR3 protein: CASSFRDSGSTYNEQFF
CDR3 DNA: TGCGCCAGCAGCTTCCGGGATAGCGGGAGCACCTACAATGAGCAGTTCTTC

J gene: TRBJ2-1
V gene: TRBV5-1
clone size: few
D gene: -
CDR3 protein: CASSFRFGGEQFF
CDR3 DNA: TGCGCCAGCAGCTTCAGATTTGGGGGTGAGCAGTTCTTC

J gene: TRBJ2-5
V gene: TRBV29-1
clone size: few
D gene: -
CDR3 protein: CSAGLSGEETQYF
CDR3 DNA: TGCAGCGCCGGCTTGTCAGGGGAAGAGACCCAGTACTTC

J gene: TRBJ1-5
V gene: TRBV20-1
clone size: many
D gene: -
CDR3 protein: CSARDLSGTLEPQHF
CDR3 DNA: TGCAGTGCTAGAGACCTCTCCGGGACACTCGAGCCCCAGCATTTT

J gene: TRBJ1-5
V gene: TRBV20-1
clone size: -
D gene: -
CDR3 protein: CSARTVSNQPQHF
CDR3 DNA: TGCAGTGCTAGGACAGTAAGCAATCAGCCCCAGCATTTT

J gene: TRBJ2-3
V gene: TRBV20-1
clone size: many
D gene: TRBD2
CDR3 protein: CSARPPGLADENTQYF
CDR3 DNA: TGCAGTGCTAGACCCCCGGGACTAGCGGATGAGAATACGCAGTATTTT

J gene: TRBJ2-2
V gene: TRBV12-3/TRBV12-4
clone size: few
D gene: TRBD2
CDR3 protein: CASRSSGSGGELFF
CDR3 DNA: TGTGCCAGCAGGTCTAGCGGGAGCGGCGGGGAGCTGTTTTTT

J gene: TRBJ2-7
V gene: TRBV7-6
clone size: once
D gene: TRBD2
CDR3 protein: CASSLEGGRAYEQYF
CDR3 DNA: TGTGCCAGCAGCTTAGAAGGCGGGAGGGCCTACGAGCAGTACTTC

J gene: TRBJ2-3
V gene: TRBV29-1
clone size: -
D gene: -
CDR3 protein: CSVELGGNTQYF
CDR3 DNA: TGCAGCGTTGAATTGGGGGGAAATACGCAGTATTTT

J gene: TRBJ2-5
V gene: TRBV7-8
clone size: -
D gene: -
CDR3 protein: CASSSRRLTEETQYF
CDR3 DNA: TGTGCCAGCAGCTCCCGGCGGCTAACCGAAGAGACCCAGTACTTC

J gene: TRBJ1-6
V gene: TRBV12-3/TRBV12-4
clone size: -
D gene: -
CDR3 protein: CASSHYRDSPLHF
CDR3 DNA: TGTGCCAGCAGTCATTACAGGGATTCACCCCTCCACTTT

J gene: TRBJ2-2
V gene: TRBV29-1
clone size: many
D gene: TRBD2
CDR3 protein: CSVKGGAGTGELFF
CDR3 DNA: TGCAGCGTTAAGGGAGGGGCCGGCACCGGGGAGCTGTTTTTT

J gene: TRBJ2-3
V gene: TRBV5-6
clone size: -
D gene: -
CDR3 protein: CASSFTGDVAADTQYF
CDR3 DNA: TGTGCCAGCAGCTTTACGGGTGACGTTGCGGCAGATACGCAGTATTTT

J gene: TRBJ1-6
V gene: TRBV27
clone size: many
D gene: -
CDR3 protein: CASSFGTSPLHF
CDR3 DNA: TGTGCCAGCAGTTTTGGCACTTCACCCCTCCACTTT

J gene: TRBJ2-7
V gene: TRBV21-1
clone size: many
D gene: -
CDR3 protein: CASSKPSTYPYEQYF
CDR3 DNA: TGTGCCAGCAGCAAACCCTCGACCTATCCCTACGAGCAGTACTTC

J gene: TRBJ2-2
V gene: TRBV10-1
clone size: -
D gene: TRBD1
CDR3 protein: CASSAGTGMAGELFF
CDR3 DNA: TGCGCCAGCAGTGCCGGGACAGGGATGGCCGGGGAGCTGTTTTTT

J gene: TRBJ1-1
V gene: TRBV30
clone size: many
D gene: -
CDR3 protein: CAWSVSTVNTEAFF
CDR3 DNA: TGTGCCTGGAGTGTAAGTACGGTGAACACTGAAGCTTTCTTT

J gene: TRBJ2-2
V gene: TRBV9
clone size: few
D gene: -
CDR3 protein: CASSVVGQSTGELFF
CDR3 DNA: TGTGCCAGCAGCGTAGTTGGGCAGTCCACCGGGGAGCTGTTTTTT

J gene: TRBJ2-2
V gene: TRBV19
clone size: many
D gene: -
CDR3 protein: CASSIGGQTGELFF
CDR3 DNA: TGTGCCAGTAGTATTGGGGGCCAAACCGGGGAGCTGTTTTTT

J gene: TRBJ2-7
V gene: TRBV12-3/TRBV12-4
clone size: many
D gene: TRBD1
CDR3 protein: CASSFSQGVEQYF
CDR3 DNA: TGTGCCAGCAGTTTTTCCCAGGGGGTCGAGCAGTACTTC

J gene: TRBJ2-2
V gene: TRBV29-1
clone size: -
D gene: TRBD1
CDR3 protein: CSTGTGRTGELFF
CDR3 DNA: TGCAGCACCGGGACAGGGCGGACCGGGGAGCTGTTTTTT

J gene: TRBJ1-6
V gene: TRBV12-3/TRBV12-4
clone size: few
D gene: TRBD1
CDR3 protein: CASSLRTGRNSPLHF
CDR3 DNA: TGTGCCAGCAGTTTACGGACAGGGAGGAATTCACCCCTCCACTTT

J gene: TRBJ2-1
V gene: TRBV7-9
clone size: many
D gene: -
CDR3 protein: CASGQRRARNNEQFF
CDR3 DNA: TGTGCCAGCGGACAAAGGAGGGCCCGGAACAATGAGCAGTTCTTC

J gene: TRBJ1-1
V gene: TRBV5-4
clone size: few
D gene: -
CDR3 protein: CASSLGVGGATEAFF
CDR3 DNA: TGTGCCAGCAGCTTGGGGGTCGGGGGAGCGACTGAAGCTTTCTTT

J gene: TRBJ2-1
V gene: TRBV11-2
clone size: -
D gene: TRBD2
CDR3 protein: CASSLGTSGRARDNEQFF
CDR3 DNA: TGTGCCAGCAGCTTAGGGACTAGCGGGAGGGCCAGGGACAATGAGCAGTTCTTC

J gene: TRBJ1-1
V gene: TRBV20-1
clone size: many
D gene: -
CDR3 protein: CSASGEQTNTEAFF
CDR3 DNA: TGCAGTGCTAGCGGTGAACAGACGAACACTGAAGCTTTCTTT

J gene: TRBJ2-5
V gene: TRBV10-3
clone size: many
D gene: -
CDR3 protein: CAISDVFQETQYF
CDR3 DNA: TGTGCCATCAGTGACGTCTTTCAAGAGACCCAGTACTTC

J gene: TRBJ2-3
V gene: TRBV2
clone size: -
D gene: TRBD2
CDR3 protein: CASSVTSGRGSGTQYF
CDR3 DNA: TGTGCCAGCAGCGTGACTAGCGGGAGAGGGTCTGGGACGCAGTATTTT

J gene: TRBJ2-7
V gene: TRBV5-5
clone size: few
D gene: -
CDR3 protein: CASFLDYYEQYF
CDR3 DNA: TGTGCCAGCTTTCTAGATTACTACGAGCAGTACTTC

J gene: TRBJ1-2
V gene: TRBV2
clone size: -
D gene: -
CDR3 protein: CASSDNESYGYTF
CDR3 DNA: TGTGCCAGCAGTGATAATGAGAGCTATGGCTACACCTTC

J gene: TRBJ1-5
V gene: TRBV30
clone size: -
D gene: TRBD1
CDR3 protein: CAWSRGGIDNQPQHF
CDR3 DNA: TGTGCCTGGAGCAGGGGGGGCATTGACAATCAGCCCCAGCATTTT

J gene: TRBJ2-1
V gene: TRBV5-1
clone size: -
D gene: TRBD1
CDR3 protein: CPSSTWGQGARYNEQFF
CDR3 DNA: TGCCCCAGCAGCACTTGGGGACAGGGGGCCCGCTACAATGAGCAGTTCTTC

J gene: TRBJ2-5
V gene: TRBV29-1
clone size: few
D gene: TRBD2
CDR3 protein: CSVALLAGQETQYF
CDR3 DNA: TGCAGCGTTGCGTTACTAGCGGGCCAAGAGACCCAGTACTTC

J gene: TRBJ2-7
V gene: TRBV11-2
clone size: few
D gene: TRBD2
CDR3 protein: CASSPLGLAGDEQYF
CDR3 DNA: TGTGCCAGCAGCCCCCTCGGTCTAGCGGGAGACGAGCAGTACTTC

J gene: TRBJ1-1
V gene: TRBV29-1
clone size: many
D gene: TRBD1
CDR3 protein: CSVAGTGTEAFF
CDR3 DNA: TGCAGCGTCGCCGGGACAGGCACTGAAGCTTTCTTT

J gene: TRBJ2-1
V gene: TRBV15
clone size: many
D gene: TRBD1
CDR3 protein: CATSRDQPRGLYNEQFF
CDR3 DNA: TGTGCCACCAGCAGAGATCAGCCCAGGGGGCTCTACAATGAGCAGTTCTTC

J gene: TRBJ2-2
V gene: TRBV19
clone size: many
D gene: -
CDR3 protein: CASRPGQLTGELFF
CDR3 DNA: TGTGCCAGTAGGCCAGGACAGCTCACCGGGGAGCTGTTTTTT

J gene: TRBJ2-3
V gene: TRBV27
clone size: -
D gene: TRBD1
CDR3 protein: CASSLQGDAQYF
CDR3 DNA: TGTGCCAGCAGTTTGCAGGGGGATGCGCAGTATTTT

J gene: TRBJ1-4
V gene: TRBV5-1
clone size: many
D gene: TRBD1
CDR3 protein: CASSLAGTGEEKLFF
CDR3 DNA: TGCGCCAGCAGCTTGGCCGGGACAGGGGAAGAAAAACTGTTTTTT

J gene: TRBJ2-7
V gene: TRBV25-1
clone size: -
D gene: TRBD1
CDR3 protein: CASTTGTGLEQYF
CDR3 DNA: TGTGCCAGCACAACCGGGACAGGGCTCGAGCAGTACTTC

J gene: TRBJ1-1
V gene: TRBV18
clone size: many
D gene: -
CDR3 protein: CASSPRNSGMNTEAFF
CDR3 DNA: TGTGCCAGCTCACCAAGAAATTCCGGGATGAACACTGAAGCTTTCTTT

J gene: TRBJ1-1
V gene: TRBV9
clone size: many
D gene: -
CDR3 protein: CASSVAQETEAFF
CDR3 DNA: TGTGCCAGCAGCGTAGCACAGGAGACTGAAGCTTTCTTT

J gene: TRBJ2-1
V gene: TRBV7-9
clone size: -
D gene: -
CDR3 protein: CATRLEFF
CDR3 DNA: TGTGCCACACGCCTTGAGTTCTTC

J gene: TRBJ1-1
V gene: TRBV4-1
clone size: many
D gene: -
CDR3 protein: CASSQVSASWGSEAFF
CDR3 DNA: TGCGCCAGCAGCCAAGTAAGCGCCAGCTGGGGTTCTGAAGCTTTCTTT

J gene: TRBJ1-2
V gene: TRBV12-3/TRBV12-4
clone size: many
D gene: TRBD1
CDR3 protein: CASTGTADNYGYTF
CDR3 DNA: TGTGCCAGCACCGGGACAGCCGATAACTATGGCTACACCTTC